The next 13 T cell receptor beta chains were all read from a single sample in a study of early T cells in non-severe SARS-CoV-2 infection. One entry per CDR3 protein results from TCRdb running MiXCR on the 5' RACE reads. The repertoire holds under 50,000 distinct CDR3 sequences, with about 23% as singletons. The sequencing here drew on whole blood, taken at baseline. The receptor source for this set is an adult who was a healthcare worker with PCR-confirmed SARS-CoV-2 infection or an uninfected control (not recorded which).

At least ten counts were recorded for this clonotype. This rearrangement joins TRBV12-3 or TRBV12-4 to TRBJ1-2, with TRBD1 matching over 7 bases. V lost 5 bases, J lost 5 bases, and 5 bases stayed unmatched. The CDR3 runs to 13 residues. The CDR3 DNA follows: TGTGCCAGCAGTGTGGGACAGAAGTATGGCTACACCTTC. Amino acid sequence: CASSVGQKYGYTF.

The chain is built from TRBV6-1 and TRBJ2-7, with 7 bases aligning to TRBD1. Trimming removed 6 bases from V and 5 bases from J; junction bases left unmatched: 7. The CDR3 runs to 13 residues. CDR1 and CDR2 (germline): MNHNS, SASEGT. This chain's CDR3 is CASRGGQNDEQYF. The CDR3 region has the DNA TGTGCCAGCAGAGGGGGACAGAACGACGAGCAGTACTTC.

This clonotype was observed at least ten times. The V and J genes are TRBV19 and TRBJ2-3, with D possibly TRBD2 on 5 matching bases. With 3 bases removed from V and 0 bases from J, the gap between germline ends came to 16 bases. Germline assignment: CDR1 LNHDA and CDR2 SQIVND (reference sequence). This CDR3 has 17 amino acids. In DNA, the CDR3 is TGTGCCAGTAGTATGGAAGGCGGGCCCTTCAGCACAGATACGCAGTATTTT. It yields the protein CASSMEGGPFSTDTQYF.

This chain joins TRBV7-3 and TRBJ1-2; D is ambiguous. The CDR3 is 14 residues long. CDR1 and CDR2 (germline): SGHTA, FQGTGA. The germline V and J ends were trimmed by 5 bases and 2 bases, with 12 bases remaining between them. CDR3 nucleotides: TGTGCCAGCAGCCCCATGTCATCGAACTATGGCTACACCTTC. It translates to CASSPMSSNYGYTF. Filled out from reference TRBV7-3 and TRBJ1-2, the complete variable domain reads GAGVSQTPSNKVTEKGKYVELRCDPISGHTALYWYRQSLGQGPEFLIYFQGTGAADDSGLPNDRFFAVRPEGSVSTLKIQRTERGDSAVYLCASSPMSSNYGYTFGSGTRLTVV.

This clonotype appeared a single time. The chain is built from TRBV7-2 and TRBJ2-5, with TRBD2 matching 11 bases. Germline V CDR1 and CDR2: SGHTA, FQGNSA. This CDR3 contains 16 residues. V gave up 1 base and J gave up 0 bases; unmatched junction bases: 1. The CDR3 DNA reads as TGTGCCAGCAGCTTAGGACTAGCGGGACACCAAGAGACCCAGTACTTC. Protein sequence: CASSLGLAGHQETQYF.

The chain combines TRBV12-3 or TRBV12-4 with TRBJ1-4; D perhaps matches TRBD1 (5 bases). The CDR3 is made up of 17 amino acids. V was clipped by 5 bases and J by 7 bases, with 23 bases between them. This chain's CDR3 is CASSLRTGRDSSEKLFF. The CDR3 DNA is TGTGCCAGCAGTCTAAGGACGGGACGAGACTCCTCTGAAAAACTGTTTTTT.

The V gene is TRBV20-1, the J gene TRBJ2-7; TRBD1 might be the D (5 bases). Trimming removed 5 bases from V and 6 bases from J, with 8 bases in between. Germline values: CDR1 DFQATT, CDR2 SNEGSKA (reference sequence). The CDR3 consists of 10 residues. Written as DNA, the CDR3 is TGCAGTGCTGGGGCGGCCGAGCAGTACTTC. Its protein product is CSAGAAEQYF.

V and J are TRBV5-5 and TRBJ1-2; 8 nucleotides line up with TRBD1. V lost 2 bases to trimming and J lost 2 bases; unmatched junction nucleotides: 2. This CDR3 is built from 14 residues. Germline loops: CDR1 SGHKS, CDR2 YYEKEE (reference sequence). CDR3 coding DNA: TGTGCCAGCAGCTTCGACAGGGGCAACTATGGCTACACCTTC. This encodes CASSFDRGNYGYTF. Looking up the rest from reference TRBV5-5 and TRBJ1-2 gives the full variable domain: DAGVTQSPTHLIKTRGQQVTLRCSPISGHKSVSWYQQVLGQGPQFIFQYYEKEERGRGNFPDRFSARQFPNYSSELNVNALLLGDSALYLCASSFDRGNYGYTFGSGTRLTVV.

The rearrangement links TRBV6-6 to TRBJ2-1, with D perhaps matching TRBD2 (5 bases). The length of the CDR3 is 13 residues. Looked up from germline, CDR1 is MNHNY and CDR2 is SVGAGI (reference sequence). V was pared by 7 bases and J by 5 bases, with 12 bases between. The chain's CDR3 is CASITGEHNEQFF. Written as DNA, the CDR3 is TGTGCCAGCATTACCGGGGAACACAATGAGCAGTTCTTC.

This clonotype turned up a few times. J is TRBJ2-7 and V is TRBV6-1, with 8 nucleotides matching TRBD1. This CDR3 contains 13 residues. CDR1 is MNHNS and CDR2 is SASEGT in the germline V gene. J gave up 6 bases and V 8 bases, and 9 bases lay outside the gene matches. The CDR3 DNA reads TGTGCCAGCGAGCAGGGGGCTTTGGGCGAGCAGTACTTC. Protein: CASEQGALGEQYF.

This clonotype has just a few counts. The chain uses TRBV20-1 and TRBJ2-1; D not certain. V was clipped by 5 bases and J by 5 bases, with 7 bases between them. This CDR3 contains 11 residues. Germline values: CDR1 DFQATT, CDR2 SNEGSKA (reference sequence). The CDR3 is CSARQHNEQFF. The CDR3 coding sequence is TGCAGTGCTCGCCAACACAATGAGCAGTTCTTC.

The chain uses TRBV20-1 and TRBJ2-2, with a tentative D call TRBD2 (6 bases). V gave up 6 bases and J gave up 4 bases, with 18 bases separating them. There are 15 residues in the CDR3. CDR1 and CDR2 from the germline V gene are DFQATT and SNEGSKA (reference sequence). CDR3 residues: CSAPRDSARTGELFF. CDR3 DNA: TGCAGTGCGCCCCGGGACTCGGCACGCACCGGGGAGCTGTTTTTT.

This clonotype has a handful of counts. For the CDR3, the DNA is TGTGCCAGCAGCCACCAAAGCTCTGGGGCCAACGTCCTGACTTTC. Protein product: CASSHQSSGANVLTF. The V call is TRBV27, the J call TRBJ2-6; D unclear. The V gene's germline CDR1 is MNHEY and CDR2 SMNVEV (reference sequence). There are 15 residues in the CDR3. V dropped 6 bases and J dropped 0 bases, with 9 bases sitting between them.